The text below deals with one T cell receptor beta chain. This CDR3 contains 14 residues. Germline CDR1 reads MNHNS; CDR2 reads SASEGT. V lost 8 bases and J lost 4; bases outside the gene matches: 7. PCR used 60 Vbeta primers and 13 Jbeta primers. Repertoires were generated with immunoSEQ multiplex PCR, while TCRdb's copy carries only in-frame clones and drops some. The table records under 130,000 clones, less than 75% of them present only once. The data are from a study of cytomegalovirus exposure and HLA in healthy donors. The source material was PBMCs. The receptor comes from a man aged 35-49 years in good health and CMV-seropositive. V and J are TRBV6-1 and TRBJ2-5, with 10 bases identical to TRBD2. The CDR3 is CASEVGLAIETQYF. DNA of the CDR3: TGTGCCAGCGAGGTGGGACTAGCGATAGAGACCCAGTACTTC.